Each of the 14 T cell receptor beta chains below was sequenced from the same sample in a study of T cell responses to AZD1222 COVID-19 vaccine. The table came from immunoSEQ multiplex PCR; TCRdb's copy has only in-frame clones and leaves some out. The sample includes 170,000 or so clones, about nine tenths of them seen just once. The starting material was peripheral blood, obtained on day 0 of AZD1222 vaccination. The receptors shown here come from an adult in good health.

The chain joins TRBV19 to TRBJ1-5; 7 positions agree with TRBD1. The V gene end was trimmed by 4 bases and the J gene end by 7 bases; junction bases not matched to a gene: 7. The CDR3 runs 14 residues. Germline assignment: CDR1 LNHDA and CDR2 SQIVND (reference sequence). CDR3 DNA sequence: TGTGCCAGTAGTACGACAGGGTTTAGGCAGCCCCAGCATTTT. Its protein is CASSTTGFRQPQHF. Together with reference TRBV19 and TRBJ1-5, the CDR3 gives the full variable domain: DGGITQSPKYLFRKEGQNVTLSCEQNLNHDAMYWYRQDPGQGLRLIYYSQIVNDFQKGDIAEGYSVSREKKESFPLTVTSAQKNPTAFYLCASSTTGFRQPQHFGDGTRLSIL.

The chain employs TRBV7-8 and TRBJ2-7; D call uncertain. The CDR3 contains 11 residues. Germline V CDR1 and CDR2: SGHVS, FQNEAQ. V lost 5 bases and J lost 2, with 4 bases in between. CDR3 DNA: TGTGCCAGCAGCGAAACCTACGAGCAGTACTTC. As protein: CASSETYEQYF. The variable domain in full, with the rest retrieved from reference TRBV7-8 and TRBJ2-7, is GAGVSQSPRYKVAKRGQDVALRCDPISGHVSLFWYQQALGQGPEFLTYFQNEAQLDKSGLPSDRFFAERPEGSVSTLKIQRTQQEDSAVYLCASSETYEQYFGPGTRLTVT.

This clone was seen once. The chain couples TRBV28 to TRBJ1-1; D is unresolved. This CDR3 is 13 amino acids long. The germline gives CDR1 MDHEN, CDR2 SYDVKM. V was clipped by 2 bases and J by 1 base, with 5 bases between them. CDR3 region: CASSLIRNTEAFF. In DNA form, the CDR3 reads TGTGCCAGCAGTTTAATCAGGAACACTGAAGCTTTCTTT.

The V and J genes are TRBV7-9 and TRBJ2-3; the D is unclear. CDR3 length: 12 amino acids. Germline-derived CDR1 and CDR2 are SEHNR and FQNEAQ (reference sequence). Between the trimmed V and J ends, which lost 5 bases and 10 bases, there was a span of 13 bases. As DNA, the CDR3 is TGTGCCAGCAGCCCCCCAACGGATGCGCAGTATTTT. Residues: CASSPPTDAQYF.

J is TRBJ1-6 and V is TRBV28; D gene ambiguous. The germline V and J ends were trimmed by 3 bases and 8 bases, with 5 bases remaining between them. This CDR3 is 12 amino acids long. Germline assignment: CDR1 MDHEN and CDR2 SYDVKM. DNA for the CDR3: TGTGCCAGCAGTTTCCATGATTCACCCCTCCACTTT. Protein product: CASSFHDSPLHF.

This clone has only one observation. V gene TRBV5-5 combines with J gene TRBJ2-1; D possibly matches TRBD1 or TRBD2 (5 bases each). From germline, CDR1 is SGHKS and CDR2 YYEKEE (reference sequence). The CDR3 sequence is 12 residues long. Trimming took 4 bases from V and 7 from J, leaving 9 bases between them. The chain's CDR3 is CASSTWGNEQFF. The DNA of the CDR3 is TGTGCCAGCAGCACCTGGGGGAATGAGCAGTTCTTC.

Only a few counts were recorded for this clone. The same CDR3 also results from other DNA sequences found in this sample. Written as DNA, the CDR3 is TGTGCCAGCAGTTTAAGAGGGGTTCAGCCCCAGCATTTT. Translating gives CASSLRGVQPQHF. This rearrangement joins TRBV28 to TRBJ1-5; maybe TRBD1 (5 bases). Germline lookup yields CDR1 MDHEN and CDR2 SYDVKM. Trimming took 2 bases from V and 6 from J, leaving 8 bases between them. The CDR3 spans 13 residues.

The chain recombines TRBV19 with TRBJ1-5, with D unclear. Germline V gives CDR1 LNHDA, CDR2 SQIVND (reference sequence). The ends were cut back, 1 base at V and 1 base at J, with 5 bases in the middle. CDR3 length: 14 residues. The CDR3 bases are TGTGCCAGTAGTATAGGGTGGAGCAATCAGCCCCAGCATTTT. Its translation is CASSIGWSNQPQHF. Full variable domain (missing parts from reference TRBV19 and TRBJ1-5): DGGITQSPKYLFRKEGQNVTLSCEQNLNHDAMYWYRQDPGQGLRLIYYSQIVNDFQKGDIAEGYSVSREKKESFPLTVTSAQKNPTAFYLCASSIGWSNQPQHFGDGTRLSIL.

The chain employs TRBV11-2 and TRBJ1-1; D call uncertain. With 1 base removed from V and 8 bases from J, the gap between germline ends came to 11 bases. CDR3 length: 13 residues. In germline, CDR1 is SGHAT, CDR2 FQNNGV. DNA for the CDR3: TGTGCCAGCAGCTTAGGGGCAGCCAAAGAAGCTTTCTTT. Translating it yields CASSLGAAKEAFF.

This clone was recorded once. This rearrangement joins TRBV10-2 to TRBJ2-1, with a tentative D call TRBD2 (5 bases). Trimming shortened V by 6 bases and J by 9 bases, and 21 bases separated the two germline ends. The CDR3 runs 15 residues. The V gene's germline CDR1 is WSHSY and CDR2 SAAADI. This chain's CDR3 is CASRARLRSEAEQFF. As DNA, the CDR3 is TGCGCCAGCAGGGCCCGACTTCGGTCGGAGGCTGAGCAGTTCTTC.

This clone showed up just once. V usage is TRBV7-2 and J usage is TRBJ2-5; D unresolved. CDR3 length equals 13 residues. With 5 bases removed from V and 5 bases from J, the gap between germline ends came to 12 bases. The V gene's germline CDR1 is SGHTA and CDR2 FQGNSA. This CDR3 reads CASSDSEGETQYF. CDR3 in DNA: TGTGCCAGCAGCGATTCCGAAGGGGAGACCCAGTACTTC. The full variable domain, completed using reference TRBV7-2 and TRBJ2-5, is GAGVSQSPSNKVTEKGKDVELRCDPISGHTALYWYRQSLGQGLEFLIYFQGNSAPDKSGLPSDRFSAERTGGSVSTLTIQRTQQEDSAVYLCASSDSEGETQYFGPGTRLLVL.

CDR3 residues: CASASGGEQFF. CDR3 in DNA: TGTGCCTCCGCTTCCGGGGGGGAGCAGTTCTTC. V is TRBV6-4 and J is TRBJ2-1; the match to TRBD2 covers 7 bases. This CDR3 comprises 11 residues. Germline V lookup: CDR1 MRHNA, CDR2 SNTAGT. V shed 11 bases and J 10 bases; nucleotides not matched to a gene: 8.

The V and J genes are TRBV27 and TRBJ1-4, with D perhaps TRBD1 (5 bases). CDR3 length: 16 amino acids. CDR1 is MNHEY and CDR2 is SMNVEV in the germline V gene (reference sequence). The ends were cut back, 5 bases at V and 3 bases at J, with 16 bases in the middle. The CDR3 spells CASSQVSRVANEKLFF. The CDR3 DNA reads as TGTGCCAGCAGTCAAGTGAGCAGGGTAGCTAATGAAAAACTGTTTTTT.

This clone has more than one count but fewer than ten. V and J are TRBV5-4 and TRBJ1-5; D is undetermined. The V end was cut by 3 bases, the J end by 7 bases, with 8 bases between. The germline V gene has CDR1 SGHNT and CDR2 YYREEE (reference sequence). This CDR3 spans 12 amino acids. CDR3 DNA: TGTGCCAGCAGCTCGTCCAGCCAGCCCCAGCATTTT. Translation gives CASSSSSQPQHF. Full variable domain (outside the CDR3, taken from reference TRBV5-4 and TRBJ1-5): ETGVTQSPTHLIKTRGQQVTLRCSSQSGHNTVSWYQQALGQGPQFIFQYYREEENGRGNFPPRFSGLQFPNYSSELNVNALELDDSALYLCASSSSSQPQHFGDGTRLSIL.